The 26 T cell receptor beta chains given below trace back to one sample, sequenced in a study of regulatory T cells in long-lasting Graves disease. Arm-PCR with iRepertoire HTBI primers amplified the CDR3 regions for these TCR beta libraries. TCRdb ran MiXCR on the multiplex PCR reads and lists one entry per CDR3 protein. The sample shows 240,000 or so distinct CDR3 sequences, 20% to 25% of them seen only once. Time point described: newly diagnosed GD, antithyroid drugs for less than 3 months. The TCR library was prepared using RNA isolated from PBMCs. Source: peripheral blood mononuclear cells (PBMCs), taken at new diagnosis, from a patient treated with antithyroid drugs. These receptors all stem from a female donor with Graves disease.

Many counts were recorded for this clonotype. The V and J genes are TRBV3-1 and TRBJ1-4; D not certain. This CDR3 has 14 residues. Looked up from germline, CDR1 is LGHDT and CDR2 is YNNKEL (reference sequence). V lost 0 bases and J lost 7, with 9 bases in between. The CDR3 here is CASSQDLRGEKLFF. The CDR3 bases are TGTGCCAGCAGCCAAGATCTGCGCGGTGAAAAACTGTTTTTT.

As for this clonotype: Germline is not matched at one junction end, which may reflect a read error. This chain uses TRBV5-8 with TRBJ2-1; TRBD1 aligns across 8 bases. Germline CDR1 is SGHTS and CDR2 is YDEGEE. This CDR3 spans 15 amino acids. The CDR3 sequence is CASSLEQGVSDEQFF. The CDR3 DNA sequence: TGCGCCAGCAGCTTGGAACAGGGGGTAAGCGATGAGCAGTTCTTC.

The sample holds many counts of this clonotype. The CDR3 DNA sequence: TGCAGTGCGGGAGGGACAGGGGTCTCCTACGAGCAGTACTTC. Amino acids: CSAGGTGVSYEQYF. The V call is TRBV20-1, the J call TRBJ2-7; 10 bases match TRBD1. The CDR3 contains 14 residues. Trimming at V came to 6 bases and at J to 0 bases, leaving 5 bases not matched to a gene. The V gene's germline CDR1 is DFQATT and CDR2 SNEGSKA (reference sequence).

This clonotype was recorded many times. This CDR3 reads CASSEGQGTVQYF. The CDR3 DNA is TGTGCCAGCAGCGAGGGACAGGGAACGGTTCAGTACTTC. The rearrangement joins TRBV11-2 to TRBJ2-7, with 9 bases fitting TRBD1. The CDR3 extends over 13 amino acids. V lost 5 bases, J lost 10 bases, and 9 bases stayed unmatched. The germline V gene encodes CDR1 SGHAT and CDR2 FQNNGV.

The table lists this clonotype with many counts. The rearrangement uses TRBV27 and TRBJ2-4; possibly TRBD1 or TRBD2 for D (5 bases each). Germline V gene sequence: CDR1 MNHEY, CDR2 SMNVEV (reference sequence). Trimming removed 2 bases at V and 5 bases at J, with 10 bases between. CDR3 length: 14 residues. CDR3: CASSLVPGQNIQYF. The CDR3 DNA reads TGTGCCAGCAGTTTAGTCCCGGGACAAAACATTCAGTACTTC.

This clonotype was seen ten or more times. The chain couples TRBV11-3 to TRBJ2-1; D gene ambiguous. This CDR3 contains 13 residues. V gave up 2 bases and J gave up 4 bases, with 6 bases separating them. The V gene's germline CDR1 is SGHNT and CDR2 YENEEA. The chain's CDR3 is CASSLRGYNEQFF. The CDR3 DNA is TGTGCCAGCAGCTTAAGAGGTTACAATGAGCAGTTCTTC.

In this sample, this clonotype turned up once. The gene calls are TRBV5-1 and TRBJ2-1; 9 positions agree with TRBD1. V lost 2 bases and J lost 6; bases outside the gene matches: 3. The CDR3 is made up of 14 amino acids. CDR1 is SGHRS, CDR2 YFSETQ, per germline. The chain's CDR3 is CASSFMTGGNEQFF. DNA of the CDR3: TGCGCCAGCAGCTTTATGACAGGGGGCAATGAGCAGTTCTTC.

Details on this clonotype: This sequence may be a read error, since a much larger clone differs from it by one base. The chain is built from TRBV7-2 and TRBJ1-2; 7 bases agree with TRBD1. V lost 4 bases and J lost 4; bases outside the gene matches: 6. Germline CDR1 and CDR2: SGHTA and FQGNSA. The CDR3 totals 14 residues. The CDR3 loop reads CASSSATGSYGYTF. The CDR3, as DNA: TGTGCCAGCAGCTCCGCGACAGGGAGCTATGGCTACACCTTC.

This clonotype was detected ten times or more. The rearrangement links TRBV6-1 to TRBJ2-7; D tentatively fits TRBD1 or TRBD2 (5 bases each). Looked up from germline, CDR1 is MNHNS and CDR2 is SASEGT. The V end was cut by 7 bases, the J end by 3 bases, with 19 bases between. This CDR3 region has 15 residues. The CDR3: CASTRTMGVGYEQYF. Written as DNA, the CDR3 is TGTGCCAGCACCCGCACGATGGGGGTGGGCTACGAGCAGTACTTC.

This clonotype was counted many times. This rearrangement joins TRBV20-1 to TRBJ2-1; 10 bases line up with TRBD2. This CDR3 region has 15 residues. V lost 4 bases, J lost 4 bases, and 7 bases stayed unmatched. Germline V gives CDR1 DFQATT, CDR2 SNEGSKA (reference sequence). The CDR3 nucleotides are TGCAGTGCTACCAACAAGCGGGGGGGTTACAATGAGCAGTTCTTC. Its translation is CSATNKRGGYNEQFF.

This clonotype was counted at least ten times. The V gene is TRBV20-1, the J gene TRBJ2-7; D perhaps matches TRBD1 (6 bases). V lost 3 bases, J lost 0 bases, and 9 bases lay in between. Germline V gene sequence: CDR1 DFQATT, CDR2 SNEGSKA (reference sequence). This CDR3 region has 13 residues. In DNA form, the CDR3 reads TGCAGTGCTAGTCGGACAGCCTCCTACGAGCAGTACTTC. This codes for CSASRTASYEQYF.

This clonotype was observed at least ten times. This chain connects TRBV5-5 to TRBJ1-1, with D hard to call. V was cut by 1 base and J by 4 bases, with 8 bases left in between. The CDR3 is 13 amino acids. Germline V gives CDR1 SGHKS, CDR2 YYEKEE (reference sequence). The CDR3 loop reads CASSLSPGTEAFF. CDR3 DNA: TGTGCCAGCAGCTTGTCTCCCGGCACTGAAGCTTTCTTT.

This clonotype was counted many times. V and J are TRBV3-1 and TRBJ2-3; no definite D call. This CDR3 region has 12 residues. Germline assignment: CDR1 LGHDT and CDR2 YNNKEL (reference sequence). V was cut by 4 bases and J by 6 bases, with 8 bases left in between. The CDR3 sequence is CASSRLMDTQYF. The CDR3 DNA reads TGTGCCAGCAGCCGATTGATGGATACGCAGTATTTT.

This clonotype was detected ten times or more. The chain is built from TRBV11-2 and TRBJ2-1; no clear D gene. Deletions cut 2 bases from V and 10 bases from J, with 3 bases between. The CDR3 sequence is 10 residues long. Germline lookup yields CDR1 SGHAT and CDR2 FQNNGV. This CDR3 is CASSLHEQFF. CDR3 DNA: TGTGCCAGCAGCTTACACGAGCAGTTCTTC.

The V gene is TRBV2, the J gene TRBJ2-3, with TRBD1 identical over 9 bases. Germline V lookup: CDR1 SNHLY, CDR2 FYNNEI. Germline trimming cut 5 bases from V and 3 bases from J; bases unmatched to any gene: 9. This CDR3 has 16 amino acids. The CDR3 loop is CASSSLAGQGTDTQYF. CDR3 sequence (DNA): TGTGCCAGCAGTTCCCTGGCGGGACAGGGAACAGATACGCAGTATTTT. The full variable domain, in which reference TRBV2 and TRBJ2-3 provide the parts outside the CDR3, is EPEVTQTPSHQVTQMGQEVILRCVPISNHLYFYWYRQILGQKVEFLVSFYNNEISEKSEIFDDQFSVERPDGSNFTLKIRSTKLEDSAMYFCASSSLAGQGTDTQYFGPGTRLTVL.

This clonotype was counted many times. This chain connects TRBV2 to TRBJ1-5, with a possible D match to TRBD1 (5 bases). The germline V gene encodes CDR1 SNHLY and CDR2 FYNNEI. The ends were cut back, 6 bases at V and 4 bases at J, with 7 bases in the middle. CDR3 length equals 12 residues. The CDR3 loop is CASSQGNQPQHF. CDR3 nucleotide sequence: TGTGCCAGCAGCCAGGGTAATCAGCCCCAGCATTTT.

Comments on this clonotype: A read error is possible here, since a much larger clone lies one base away. The chain couples TRBV10-1 to TRBJ2-1, with TRBD2 matching over 10 bases. CDR1 WNHNN and CDR2 SYGVQD come from the germline V gene (reference sequence). Trimming took 6 bases from V and 5 from J; bases not matched to a gene: 10. This CDR3 region has 16 residues. The CDR3 DNA reads as TGCGCCAGCAGCGTCCTACTAGCGGGACCGGACAATGAGCAGTTCTTC. Translating it yields CASSVLLAGPDNEQFF.

V and J are TRBV28 and TRBJ2-7, with 11 bases matching TRBD2. The CDR3 has 17 residues. The V and J ends lost 4 bases and 0 bases, in that order; junction bases with no gene match: 8. In germline, CDR1 is MDHEN, CDR2 SYDVKM. The DNA for the CDR3 is TGTGCCAGCAGTTCCCGGACTAGCGGGCCCCCCTCCTACGAGCAGTACTTC. It yields the protein CASSSRTSGPPSYEQYF.

In this sample, this clonotype turned up many times. The chain recombines TRBV5-1 with TRBJ2-7; TRBD2 aligns across 9 bases. After removal of 0 bases from V and 4 bases from J, the junction contained 11 bases not matched to a gene. From germline, CDR1 is SGHRS and CDR2 YFSETQ. This CDR3 is 17 amino acids long. The CDR3: CASSLAGLAGSLYEQYF. The DNA of the CDR3 is TGCGCCAGCAGCTTGGCTGGGCTAGCGGGATCGCTATACGAGCAGTACTTC.

About this clonotype: This may be a read error: a much more frequent sequence differs by one nucleotide. The rearrangement uses TRBV2 and TRBJ2-2; 8 bases are a match to TRBD1. The germline V gene encodes CDR1 SNHLY and CDR2 FYNNEI. The CDR3 contains 17 residues. CDR3 in amino acids: CASSRDRPGIQGGELLF. CDR3 bases: TGTGCCAGCAGTAGGGACAGGCCCGGGATTCAGGGCGGGGAGCTGCTTTTT.

This clonotype was recorded at least ten times. The rearrangement links TRBV7-8 to TRBJ2-7; D could derive from TRBD1 or TRBD2 (6 bases each). There are 15 residues in the CDR3. From germline, CDR1 is SGHVS and CDR2 FQNEAQ. Trimming left V 5 bases short and J 4 bases short, with 18 bases between. The CDR3 loop is CASSVSRGDVYEQYF. CDR3 nucleotide sequence: TGTGCCAGCAGCGTCAGTAGGGGGGATGTTTACGAGCAGTACTTC.

This clonotype was picked up many times. The rearrangement joins TRBV5-1 to TRBJ1-5; D not resolved. Germline values: CDR1 SGHRS, CDR2 YFSETQ. V was shortened by 0 bases and J by 4 bases, with 8 bases between the two germline ends. CDR3 length: 14 amino acids. CDR3 nucleotides: TGCGCCAGCAGCTTGGATGGGGTGAATCAGCCCCAGCATTTT. Translated, it gives CASSLDGVNQPQHF.

Worth noting for this clonotype: The junction shows a germline mismatch at one end, possibly a read error. The gene calls are TRBV6-5 and TRBJ2-5; TRBD2 is a possible D gene (6 bases). CDR1 MNHEY and CDR2 SVGAGI come from the germline V gene. This CDR3 spans 14 amino acids. CDR3 nucleotides: TGTGCCGGCAGTTACCCCGGGACTCGGCAGACCCAGTACTTC. Its protein product is CAGSYPGTRQTQYF.

The rearrangement uses TRBV9 and TRBJ2-2; 8 nucleotides align to TRBD2. Germline lookup yields CDR1 SGDLS and CDR2 YYNGEE. There are 16 residues in the CDR3. After removal of 0 bases from V and 3 bases from J, the junction contained 4 bases not matched to a gene. The CDR3 region is CASSVGSGGHTGELFF. The CDR3 nucleotides read TGTGCCAGCAGCGTAGGGTCGGGGGGGCACACCGGGGAGCTGTTTTTT.

In its sample, this clonotype was seen once. This rearrangement joins TRBV6-1 to TRBJ2-2; D gene unclear. The germline CDR1 and CDR2 sequences are MNHNS and SASEGT. CDR3 length: 12 amino acids. The V and J ends lost 8 bases and 0 bases respectively, with 4 bases between them. This CDR3 is CASGANTGELFF. DNA of the CDR3: TGTGCCAGCGGAGCGAACACCGGGGAGCTGTTTTTT.

This clonotype has only one observation. This may be a read error, as it is one base from a much larger clone. This rearrangement joins TRBV27 to TRBJ2-1, with 8 positions matching TRBD2. TRBJ2-5 matches the DNA end more closely, so the J call is doubtful. The CDR3 has 17 residues. Germline V lookup: CDR1 MNHEY, CDR2 SMNVEV (reference sequence). The CDR3 here is CASSSHGGGLSQETQYF. In DNA, the CDR3 is TGTGCCAGCAGTTCCCATGGCGGGGGGCTCAGCCAAGAGACCCAGTACTTC.